This T cell receptor (beta chain) is from a study of cytomegalovirus exposure and HLA in healthy donors. Findings and limits, study-wide: The study put 150 to 200 TCR beta chains on its list as cytomegalovirus-associated.

Per germline, CDR1 SGHNT and CDR2 YYREEE (reference sequence). V lost 2 bases to trimming and J lost 4 bases; unmatched junction nucleotides: 7. This CDR3 has 15 residues. The PCR was carried out with 60 Vbeta primers and 13 Jbeta primers. The assay was immunoSEQ multiplex PCR, and TCRdb's table has in-frame clones only and misses some. The sample includes roughly 190,000 clones, 75% to 85% seen only once; the top ten take about 2%. At collection, donors were nominally healthy, but unrecorded immune exposures were probable. Points on this clone: The target antigen is unknown.

Sequencing was done on a sample of PBMCs. The chain uses TRBV5-4 and TRBJ2-3; 7 bases line up with TRBD2. The clonotype was recovered from a woman aged 45-60 years in good health and CMV-seronegative. CDR3 in amino acids: CASSFGGVASDTQYF. In DNA, the CDR3 is TGTGCCAGCAGCTTTGGGGGGGTGGCATCAGATACGCAGTATTTT.